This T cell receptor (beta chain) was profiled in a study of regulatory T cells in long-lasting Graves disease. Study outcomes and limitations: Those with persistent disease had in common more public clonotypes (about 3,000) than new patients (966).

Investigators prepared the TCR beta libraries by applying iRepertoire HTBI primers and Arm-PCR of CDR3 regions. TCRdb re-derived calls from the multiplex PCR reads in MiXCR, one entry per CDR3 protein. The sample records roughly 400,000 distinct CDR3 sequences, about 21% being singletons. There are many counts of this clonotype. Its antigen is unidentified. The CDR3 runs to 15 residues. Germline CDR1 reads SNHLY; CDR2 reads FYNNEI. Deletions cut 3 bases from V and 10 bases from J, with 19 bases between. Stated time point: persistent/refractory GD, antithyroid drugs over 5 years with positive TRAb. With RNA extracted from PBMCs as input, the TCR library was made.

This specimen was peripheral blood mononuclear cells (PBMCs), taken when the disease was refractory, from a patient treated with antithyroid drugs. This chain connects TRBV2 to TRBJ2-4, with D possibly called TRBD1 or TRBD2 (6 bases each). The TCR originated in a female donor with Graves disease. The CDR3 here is CASSDPGGGPGIQYF. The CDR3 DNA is TGTGCCAGCAGTGATCCTGGAGGGGGACCTGGGATTCAGTACTTC.